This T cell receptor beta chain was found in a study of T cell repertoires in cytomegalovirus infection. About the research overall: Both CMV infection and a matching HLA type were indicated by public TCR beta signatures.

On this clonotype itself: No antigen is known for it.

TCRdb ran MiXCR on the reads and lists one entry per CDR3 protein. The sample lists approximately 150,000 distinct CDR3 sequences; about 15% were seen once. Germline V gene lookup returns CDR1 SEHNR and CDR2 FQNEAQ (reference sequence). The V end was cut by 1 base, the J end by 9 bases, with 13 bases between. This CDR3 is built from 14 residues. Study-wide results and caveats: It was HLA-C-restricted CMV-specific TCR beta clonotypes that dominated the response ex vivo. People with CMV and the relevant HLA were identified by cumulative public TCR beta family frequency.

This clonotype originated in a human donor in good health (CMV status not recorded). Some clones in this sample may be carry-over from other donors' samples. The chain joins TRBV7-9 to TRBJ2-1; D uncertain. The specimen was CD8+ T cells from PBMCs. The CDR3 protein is CASSLGAPTVEQFF. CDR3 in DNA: TGTGCCAGCAGCTTAGGGGCCCCTACGGTTGAGCAGTTCTTC. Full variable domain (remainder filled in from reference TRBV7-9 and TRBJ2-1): DTGVSQNPRHKITKRGQNVTFRCDPISEHNRLYWYRQTLGQGPEFLTYFQNEAQLEKSRLLSDRFSAERPKGSFSTLEIQRTEQGDSAMYLCASSLGAPTVEQFFGPGTRLTVL.